What follows are 27 T cell receptor beta chains derived from one specimen sequenced in a study of blood T cell repertoires in COVID-19. The data were produced by immunoSEQ multiplex PCR, yet TCRdb's version contains in-frame clones alone and is incomplete. The sample has roughly 180,000 clones, about four fifths seen once; the top ten hold about 10%. Sequenced material: PBMCs or T cells enriched from blood (not recorded which). The receptor source for this set is a man between 40 and 49 years old who had recovered from COVID-19.

The chain carries TRBV11-2 and TRBJ2-3, with 7 bases matching TRBD2. V lost 3 bases to trimming and J lost 0 bases; unmatched junction nucleotides: 3. The CDR3 is 15 residues long. CDR1 and CDR2 from the germline V gene are SGHAT and FQNNGV. The CDR3 sequence: CASSLRAGSTDTQYF. CDR3 sequence (DNA): TGTGCCAGCAGCTTGAGAGCGGGAAGCACAGATACGCAGTATTTT.

The V gene is TRBV15, the J gene TRBJ2-1; a possible D gene is TRBD1 (5 bases). The V end was cut by 8 bases, the J end by 7 bases, with 15 bases between. Germline V gene data show CDR1 as LNHNV and CDR2 as YYDKDF (reference sequence). There are 13 residues in the CDR3. The CDR3 DNA reads as TGTGCCACCGGTCTGGGGCAGAATAATGAGCAGTTCTTC. As protein: CATGLGQNNEQFF.

Of note for this clone: Other DNA sequences in this specimen translate into the identical CDR3. The rearrangement uses TRBV7-2 and TRBJ2-3, with TRBD2 matching 10 bases. The CDR3 totals 16 residues. Germline CDR1 reads SGHTA; CDR2 reads FQGNSA. V lost 2 bases, J lost 3 bases, and 5 bases stayed unmatched. This CDR3 is CASSLRLAGVTDTQYF. CDR3 bases: TGTGCCAGCAGCTTAAGGCTAGCGGGAGTGACAGATACGCAGTATTTT.

The count of this clone is one. The J gene is TRBJ1-1, the V gene TRBV15; 7 bases match TRBD1. Germline values: CDR1 LNHNV, CDR2 YYDKDF (reference sequence). This CDR3 region has 14 residues. The trim removed 3 bases at V and 5 bases at J, leaving 6 bases unmatched. The CDR3 sequence is CATSSSRGTTEAFF. In DNA form, the CDR3 reads TGTGCCACCAGCAGCAGCAGGGGGACGACTGAAGCTTTCTTT.

CDR3 bases: TGTGCCAGCAGCCTCATAGCGGGATCCCACGAGCAGTACGTC. Protein sequence: CASSLIAGSHEQYV. This chain connects TRBV7-9 to TRBJ2-7; TRBD2 matches at 8 bases. The CDR3 extends over 14 amino acids. CDR1 and CDR2 from the germline V gene are SEHNR and FQNEAQ (reference sequence). V lost 5 bases to trimming and J lost 5 bases; unmatched junction nucleotides: 8.

V gene TRBV12-3 or TRBV12-4 combines with J gene TRBJ2-3; D call uncertain. The V end lost 6 bases, the J end lost 0 bases, and 4 bases lay between the germline ends. CDR3 length: 12 residues. The CDR3 spells CASRSSTDTQYF. Written as DNA, the CDR3 is TGTGCCAGCAGGTCTAGCACAGATACGCAGTATTTT.

The chain combines TRBV29-1 with TRBJ2-1; 11 bases fit TRBD2. CDR3 length equals 13 residues. Per the germline V gene, CDR1 is SQVTM and CDR2 is ANQGSEA. V shed 7 bases, J shed 6 bases, and the junction held 5 bases outside the gene matches. CDR3 protein: CSGRTSGSNEQFF. CDR3 DNA: TGCAGCGGTCGTACTAGCGGGAGCAATGAGCAGTTCTTC.

The gene calls are TRBV7-9 and TRBJ2-7; 7 nucleotides match TRBD2. The V gene's germline CDR1 is SEHNR and CDR2 FQNEAQ (reference sequence). J was trimmed by 9 bases and V by 5 bases; bases with no gene match: 7. The CDR3 totals 12 residues. The CDR3 spells CASSLGGLGQYV. The DNA for the CDR3 is TGTGCCAGCAGCCTGGGAGGACTAGGGCAGTACGTC.

This chain uses TRBV2 with TRBJ1-1; D might be TRBD1 (6 bases). V lost 7 bases and J 1 base, leaving 16 bases between the germline ends. The CDR3 loop spans 15 amino acids. Germline V gene lookup returns CDR1 SNHLY and CDR2 FYNNEI. The CDR3 region has the DNA TGTGCCAGCAATCGACGGGACACAGGGAACACTGAAGCTTTCTTT. Translating gives CASNRRDTGNTEAFF.

The chain is built from TRBV9 and TRBJ2-2; D perhaps matches TRBD2 (6 bases). Trimming pared 3 bases from V and 6 bases from J, leaving 12 bases between. Germline V lookup: CDR1 SGDLS, CDR2 YYNGEE. This CDR3 region has 14 residues. For the CDR3, the DNA is TGTGCCAGCAGCGCTACTGGCGGGGCCGGGGAGCTGTTTTTT. This encodes CASSATGGAGELFF.

The chain combines TRBV24-1 with TRBJ1-3; 7 bases map to TRBD1. The germline CDR1 and CDR2 sequences are KGHDR and SFDVKD. The J segment lost 3 bases and the V segment lost 5 bases, leaving 3 bases of the junction unmatched. This CDR3 region has 14 residues. CDR3 bases: TGTGCCACCAGTGGGGGGACAGATGGAAACACCATATATTTT. It translates to CATSGGTDGNTIYF.

V is TRBV5-4 and J is TRBJ1-2; TRBD1 matches 10 bases. After removal of 0 bases from V and 4 bases from J, the junction contained 6 bases not matched to a gene. This CDR3 spans 16 amino acids. Germline CDR1 and CDR2: SGHNT and YYREEE (reference sequence). The CDR3 is CASSLGQGAHGYGYTF. Here the CDR3 DNA reads TGTGCCAGCAGCTTGGGACAGGGGGCCCACGGCTATGGCTACACCTTC.

The rearrangement joins TRBV18 to TRBJ2-7; D might be TRBD2 (7 bases). CDR3 size: 15 residues. V gave up 6 bases and J gave up 1 base, with 16 bases separating them. Germline V gene data show CDR1 as KGHSH and CDR2 as LQKENI. CDR3 coding DNA: TGTGCCAGCTCCCCAGGGGAGGGAGTATCCTACGAGCAGTACTTC. Translated, it gives CASSPGEGVSYEQYF.

This clone has more than one count but fewer than ten. This rearrangement joins TRBV7-8 to TRBJ1-4, with D possibly matching TRBD1 (5 bases). V dropped 2 bases and J dropped 0 bases, with 10 bases sitting between them. The germline gives CDR1 SGHVS, CDR2 FQNEAQ. The CDR3 totals 16 residues. The CDR3: CASSLIKGATNEKLFF. The CDR3 DNA sequence: TGTGCCAGCAGCTTAATAAAAGGGGCAACTAATGAAAAACTGTTTTTT. Variable domain in full (rest from reference TRBV7-8 and TRBJ1-4): GAGVSQSPRYKVAKRGQDVALRCDPISGHVSLFWYQQALGQGPEFLTYFQNEAQLDKSGLPSDRFFAERPEGSVSTLKIQRTQQEDSAVYLCASSLIKGATNEKLFFGSGTQLSVL.

Of note for this clone: Other DNA sequences in this specimen translate into the identical CDR3. The chain employs TRBV7-2 and TRBJ2-3, with 12 bases matching TRBD2. This CDR3 region has 15 residues. The trim removed 5 bases at V and 4 bases at J, leaving 4 bases unmatched. Per germline, CDR1 SGHTA and CDR2 FQGNSA. CDR3 sequence: CASSLTSGSADTQYF. Written as DNA, the CDR3 is TGTGCCAGCAGCCTGACTAGCGGGAGCGCAGATACGCAGTATTTT.

V usage is TRBV7-2 and J usage is TRBJ2-4; D is perhaps TRBD2 (6 bases). Per germline, CDR1 SGHTA and CDR2 FQGNSA. V lost 5 bases and J lost 5, with 10 bases in between. CDR3 length: 13 amino acids. CDR3 in amino acids: CASSLSGENIQYF. The CDR3 nucleotides are TGTGCCAGCAGCCTTAGCGGCGAAAACATTCAGTACTTC.

The chain is built from TRBV19 and TRBJ1-5; tentatively, D is TRBD1 (5 bases). This CDR3 contains 13 residues. Germline assignment: CDR1 LNHDA and CDR2 SQIVND (reference sequence). Trimming cost V 9 bases and J 2 bases, with 11 bases left between them. The CDR3 DNA sequence: TGTGCCAGCGAAACGGGGGGCAATCAGCCCCAGCATTTT. Translating gives CASETGGNQPQHF.

The chain links TRBV7-8 to TRBJ1-2, with a weak D call TRBD1 (6 bases). The CDR3 is 15 amino acids. From germline, CDR1 is SGHVS and CDR2 FQNEAQ. Trimming pared 4 bases from V and 2 bases from J, leaving 14 bases between. DNA for the CDR3: TGTGCCAGCAGCTCGCAATCTGGGGGCAACTATGGCTACACCTTC. It specifies CASSSQSGGNYGYTF.

CDR3 region: CATRELDRGEDYGYTF. As DNA, the CDR3 is TGTGCCACCAGGGAACTGGACAGGGGAGAGGACTATGGCTACACCTTC. The V and J genes are TRBV24-1 and TRBJ1-2; 9 bases match TRBD1. This CDR3 is 16 amino acids long. CDR1 and CDR2 (germline): KGHDR, SFDVKD. V shed 7 bases and J 3 bases; nucleotides not matched to a gene: 11.

This clone occurred a few times. The chain recombines TRBV5-1 with TRBJ1-5; 10 bases line up with TRBD1. The V gene end was trimmed by 5 bases and the J gene end by 5 bases; junction bases not matched to a gene: 7. The CDR3 runs 15 residues. Germline V gives CDR1 SGHRS, CDR2 YFSETQ. CDR3 loop: CASREGTGVHQPQHF. CDR3 coding DNA: TGCGCCAGCAGGGAGGGGACAGGGGTGCATCAGCCCCAGCATTTT.

This rearrangement joins TRBV13 to TRBJ2-1; TRBD2 might be the D (5 bases). The germline CDR1 and CDR2 sequences are PRHDT and FYEKMQ (reference sequence). Trimming took off 2 bases at V and 4 bases at J, with 12 bases between the two ends. The CDR3 has 15 amino acids. CDR3 bases: TGTGCCAGCAGCTTAAGGGAGCAGCTTTACAATGAGCAGTTCTTC. Its protein is CASSLREQLYNEQFF.

The J gene is TRBJ1-5, the V gene TRBV6-5, with 7 bases lining up with TRBD1. Trimming took 6 bases from V and 7 from J; bases not matched to a gene: 12. CDR1 is MNHEY and CDR2 is SVGAGI in the germline V gene. This CDR3 has 15 amino acids. The CDR3 DNA reads TGTGCCAGCAGACATGACAGGGTATTTGGACAGCCCCAGCATTTT. Translating gives CASRHDRVFGQPQHF.

This clone was observed once. The chain has TRBV25-1 and TRBJ1-1; D is perhaps TRBD1 (5 bases). Trimming left V 1 base short and J 0 bases short, with 12 bases between. Germline V gene data show CDR1 as MGHDK and CDR2 as SYGVNS. This CDR3 has 16 amino acids. In DNA, the CDR3 is TGTGCCAGCAGTGAATTGACAGTTAATTTGAACACTGAAGCTTTCTTT. Its protein is CASSELTVNLNTEAFF.

The V gene is TRBV10-1, the J gene TRBJ2-1; TRBD2 agrees at 11 bases. The germline gives CDR1 WNHNN, CDR2 SYGVQD (reference sequence). The V segment lost 8 bases and the J segment 3 bases; nucleotides outside the gene matches: 9. The CDR3 length is 16 residues. The CDR3 here is CASSTGTSGDYNEQFF. The CDR3 region has the DNA TGCGCCAGCTCAACCGGGACTAGCGGCGACTACAATGAGCAGTTCTTC.

The chain employs TRBV5-4 and TRBJ2-7; TRBD2 matches 8 bases. The junction had 10 bases not matched to a gene; V was cut back by 4 bases and J by 4 bases. CDR1 SGHNT and CDR2 YYREEE come from the germline V gene (reference sequence). The CDR3 covers 15 residues. The CDR3 DNA follows: TGTGCCAGCAGCCCCACTGGCGGGAGGACGTACGAGCAGTACTTC. It translates to CASSPTGGRTYEQYF.

The gene calls are TRBV6-1 and TRBJ1-4, with unresolved D. This CDR3 comprises 14 residues. V shed 5 bases and J shed 0 bases, with 7 bases lying between them. Germline CDR1 is MNHNS and CDR2 is SASEGT. CDR3 coding DNA: TGTGCCAGCAGTTTTGGAGCAACTAATGAAAAACTGTTTTTT. Its protein is CASSFGATNEKLFF.

The chain joins TRBV10-3 to TRBJ1-1, with D possibly being TRBD1 (5 bases). CDR3 length: 13 amino acids. V was pared by 7 bases and J by 1 base, with 10 bases between. Germline values: CDR1 ENHRY, CDR2 SYGVKD. The CDR3 region has the DNA TGTGCCATCATGGACACACCGAACACTGAAGCTTTCTTT. It is translated as CAIMDTPNTEAFF.